Listed here are 32 T cell receptor beta chains from one sample, sequenced in a study of blood T cell repertoires in COVID-19. Profiled with immunoSEQ multiplex PCR; TCRdb holds only in-frame clones, not every one. Found here are under 250,000 clones, roughly 81% of them singletons; the top ten hold about 4%. Sequencing input: peripheral blood. Receptors were obtained from a man aged 50 or older with acute or convalescent COVID-19.

This clone rates as medium-sized. The chain carries TRBV6-6 and TRBJ2-7; perhaps TRBD1 as D (5 bases). V lost 2 bases and J lost 4, with 6 bases in between. The CDR3 covers 12 residues. Germline V gives CDR1 MNHNY, CDR2 SVGAGI (reference sequence). The chain's CDR3 is CASSYRGYEQYF. CDR3 nucleotide sequence: TGTGCCAGCAGTTACAGGGGATACGAGCAGTACTTC.

The CDR3 sequence: CASSVGLAGGRLFTDTQYF. The CDR3 DNA reads as TGTGCCAGCAGCGTGGGACTAGCGGGGGGACGCCTTTTCACAGATACGCAGTATTTT. The chain carries TRBV9 and TRBJ2-3, with 15 nucleotides matching TRBD2. The junction had 9 bases not matched to a gene; V was cut back by 2 bases and J by 2 bases. This CDR3 is built from 19 residues. Germline V lookup: CDR1 SGDLS, CDR2 YYNGEE.

The V and J genes are TRBV3-1 (or the pseudogene TRBV3-2) and TRBJ2-5, with TRBD2 matching 9 bases. The CDR3 is 13 residues long. V shed 6 bases and J 3 bases; nucleotides not matched to a gene: 2. Germline V gene data show CDR1 as LGHDT and CDR2 as YNNKEL (reference sequence). The CDR3 DNA follows: TGTGCCAGCAGGGCGGGGGGGGAAGAGACCCAGTACTTC. It encodes CASRAGGEETQYF.

The V call is TRBV7-2, the J call TRBJ1-2, with 7 bases lining up with TRBD1. The V gene end was trimmed by 4 bases and the J gene end by 7 bases; junction bases not matched to a gene: 9. The germline V gene has CDR1 SGHTA and CDR2 FQGNSA. This CDR3 is built from 14 residues. CDR3 coding DNA: TGTGCCAGCAGCTCGACCAGGGGGTTCTTTGGCTACACCTTC. It codes for CASSSTRGFFGYTF.

The chain employs TRBV10-3 and TRBJ1-1; D is unresolved. CDR3 size: 14 residues. V lost 0 bases and J 4 bases, leaving 9 bases between the germline ends. From germline, CDR1 is ENHRY and CDR2 SYGVKD. The CDR3 sequence: CAISESVRGTEAFF. The CDR3 DNA reads as TGTGCCATCAGTGAGTCGGTTCGGGGCACTGAAGCTTTCTTT.

The V call is TRBV28, the J call TRBJ2-6; 7 positions agree with TRBD1. Germline V gives CDR1 MDHEN, CDR2 SYDVKM. CDR3 length equals 14 residues. The junction had 1 base not matched to a gene; V was cut back by 6 bases and J by 2 bases. CDR3 bases: TGTGCCAGCAGGGACAGGACTGGGGCCAACGTCCTGACTTTC. This sequence encodes CASRDRTGANVLTF.

In this sample, this clone turned up once. The chain has TRBV25-1 and TRBJ1-6; 10 nucleotides align to TRBD1. V lost 5 bases, J lost 8 bases, and 3 bases stayed unmatched. This CDR3 is built from 14 residues. Per germline, CDR1 MGHDK and CDR2 SYGVNS. The CDR3 bases are TGTGCCAGCAGTTCGGGACAGGGGTATTCACCCCTCCACTTT. Residues: CASSSGQGYSPLHF.

The V call is TRBV11-2, the J call TRBJ2-2, with 12 nucleotides matching TRBD2. The CDR3 is 16 amino acids. Germline V CDR1 and CDR2: SGHAT, FQNNGV. V shed 1 base, J shed 5 bases, and the junction held 2 bases outside the gene matches. CDR3 DNA sequence: TGTGCCAGCAGCTTAGGTGGACTAGCGGGGACCGGGGAGCTGTTTTTT. It encodes CASSLGGLAGTGELFF.

This chain joins TRBV27 and TRBJ1-4; the D is unclear. The CDR3 totals 18 residues. The germline V gene has CDR1 MNHEY and CDR2 SMNVEV (reference sequence). V lost 5 bases to trimming and J lost 5 bases, with 24 bases between them. This CDR3 reads CASSPKRGRQVVNEKLFF. Here the CDR3 DNA reads TGTGCCAGCAGTCCCAAACGAGGGAGACAAGTCGTGAATGAAAAACTGTTTTTT. Together with reference TRBV27 and TRBJ1-4, the CDR3 gives the full variable domain: EAQVTQNPRYLITVTGKKLTVTCSQNMNHEYMSWYRQDPGLGLRQIYYSMNVEVTDKGDVPEGYKVSRKEKRNFPLILESPSPNQTSLYFCASSPKRGRQVVNEKLFFGSGTQLSVL.

The rearrangement links TRBV11-3 to TRBJ2-1, with TRBD2 identical over 8 bases. The length of the CDR3 is 17 residues. After removal of 1 base from V and 10 bases from J, the junction contained 15 bases not matched to a gene. The germline CDR1 and CDR2 sequences are SGHNT and YENEEA. The CDR3 reads CASSLGSGLGEGREQFF. CDR3 coding DNA: TGTGCCAGCAGCTTAGGATCGGGACTAGGGGAAGGAAGGGAGCAGTTCTTC. Together with reference TRBV11-3 and TRBJ2-1, the CDR3 gives the full variable domain: EAGVVQSPRYKIIEKKQPVAFWCNPISGHNTLYWYLQNLGQGPELLIRYENEEAVDDSQLPKDRFSAERLKGVDSTLKIQPAELGDSAVYLCASSLGSGLGEGREQFFGPGTRLTVL.

The J gene is TRBJ2-7, the V gene TRBV30; TRBD2 is a possible D gene (6 bases). V was cut by 3 bases and J by 0 bases, with 12 bases left in between. The CDR3 contains 14 residues. The germline V gene has CDR1 GTSNPN and CDR2 SVGIG (reference sequence). This CDR3 reads CAWRGLGSSYEQYF. DNA of the CDR3: TGTGCCTGGAGGGGACTGGGGAGCTCCTACGAGCAGTACTTC.

The rearrangement joins TRBV2 to TRBJ1-1; D remains unclear. The CDR3 loop spans 12 amino acids. With 10 bases removed from V and 8 bases from J, the gap between germline ends came to 17 bases. Germline V gives CDR1 SNHLY, CDR2 FYNNEI. The CDR3 bases are TGTGCCACCGAGAGGGCTTCAGACGAAGCTTTCTTT. This gives the protein CATERASDEAFF.

The chain combines TRBV6-5 with TRBJ2-3, with 7 bases matching TRBD1. Trimming took 1 base from V and 1 from J; bases not matched to a gene: 5. The length of the CDR3 is 16 residues. CDR1 is MNHEY, CDR2 SVGAGI, per germline. The CDR3: CASSYFRQGGTDTQYF. The CDR3 DNA follows: TGTGCCAGCAGTTACTTCCGACAGGGAGGCACAGATACGCAGTATTTT.

V is TRBV10-3 and J is TRBJ1-2, with D perhaps TRBD1 (6 bases). CDR3 length: 12 residues. Germline V gene lookup returns CDR1 ENHRY and CDR2 SYGVKD. V lost 3 bases and J lost 9, with 11 bases in between. The CDR3 loop reads CAISDRQDCYTF. The CDR3 nucleotides are TGTGCCATCAGTGACAGACAGGACTGCTACACCTTC.

The V gene is TRBV5-4, the J gene TRBJ2-1; 10 bases line up with TRBD2. The CDR3 is made up of 19 amino acids. Germline CDR1 reads SGHNT; CDR2 reads YYREEE (reference sequence). Unmatched junction bases numbered 13, after V lost 4 bases and J lost 0 bases. CDR3 nucleotides: TGTGCCAGCAGCGTGAAAGCGGGGGGGCGGACGAGCTCCTACAATGAGCAGTTCTTC. Protein: CASSVKAGGRTSSYNEQFF.

The V gene is TRBV25-1, the J gene TRBJ1-6; weak D call: TRBD1 (6 bases). The germline V gene encodes CDR1 MGHDK and CDR2 SYGVNS. With 6 bases removed from V and 13 bases from J, the gap between germline ends came to 13 bases. This CDR3 spans 12 amino acids. CDR3 nucleotide sequence: TGTGCCAGCAGGGCTCAGGGGAAGCCCCTCCACTTT. Translated, it gives CASRAQGKPLHF.

V and J are TRBV19 and TRBJ1-5; possibly TRBD1 for D (6 bases). Germline V gene data show CDR1 as LNHDA and CDR2 as SQIVND (reference sequence). The CDR3 totals 15 residues. Trimming removed 7 bases from V and 3 bases from J, with 16 bases in between. CDR3 loop: CASTPGHRVNQPQHF. Here the CDR3 DNA reads TGTGCCAGTACCCCGGGCCACAGGGTCAATCAGCCCCAGCATTTT.

The V and J genes are TRBV25-1 and TRBJ1-2; weak D call: TRBD1 (5 bases). In germline, CDR1 is MGHDK, CDR2 SYGVNS. The CDR3 totals 14 residues. The V gene lost 3 bases and the J gene lost 4 bases, with 12 bases spanning the gap. The CDR3 nucleotides read TGTGCCAGCAGTGAGCAGGGCCCGTTCTATGGCTACACCTTC. It is translated as CASSEQGPFYGYTF.

V gene TRBV14 combines with J gene TRBJ2-7; TRBD2 might be the D (5 bases). CDR1 is SGHDN and CDR2 is FVKESK in the germline V gene. The CDR3 totals 15 residues. Trimming left V 5 bases short and J 2 bases short, with 16 bases between. As DNA, the CDR3 is TGTGCCAGCAGCTTTGGAAAACTGAGGGCCTACGAGCAGTACTTC. Amino acid sequence: CASSFGKLRAYEQYF.

The chain is built from TRBV19 and TRBJ2-6; D uncertain. The V end lost 7 bases, the J end lost 0 bases, and 10 bases lay between the germline ends. CDR3 length: 15 amino acids. The germline V gene has CDR1 LNHDA and CDR2 SQIVND (reference sequence). The CDR3 sequence is CASMAPSSGANVLTF. CDR3 bases: TGTGCCAGTATGGCCCCCAGCTCTGGGGCCAACGTCCTGACTTTC.

This sequence joins TRBV10-1 and TRBJ2-1; 9 positions agree with TRBD1. Germline V gene sequence: CDR1 WNHNN, CDR2 SYGVQD (reference sequence). The CDR3 is 14 residues long. J was trimmed by 4 bases and V by 4 bases; bases with no gene match: 2. The CDR3 here is CASSGQGVYNEQFF. Written as DNA, the CDR3 is TGCGCCAGCAGTGGACAGGGGGTTTACAATGAGCAGTTCTTC.

This clone has a handful of counts. This sequence joins TRBV14 and TRBJ1-4; possible D gene TRBD1, 5 bases. The ends were cut back, 0 bases at V and 7 bases at J, with 6 bases in the middle. CDR3 length: 13 residues. The germline CDR1 and CDR2 sequences are SGHDN and FVKESK. CDR3 in amino acids: CASSQDRAEKLFF. The CDR3 DNA reads as TGTGCCAGCAGCCAAGACAGGGCTGAAAAACTGTTTTTT.

Only one count was recorded for this clone. The genes are TRBV6-5 and TRBJ2-7, with D possibly being TRBD2 (7 bases). From germline, CDR1 is MNHEY and CDR2 SVGAGI. The CDR3 sequence is 14 residues long. The V and J ends lost 8 bases and 4 bases respectively, with 18 bases between them. The CDR3 reads CASGRDTGRYEQYF. The CDR3 nucleotides read TGTGCCAGCGGTCGGGACACCGGGAGGTACGAGCAGTACTTC.

The chain has TRBV14 and TRBJ2-6; 7 positions match TRBD1. The J segment lost 4 bases and the V segment lost 5 bases, leaving 5 bases of the junction unmatched. Germline V gene data show CDR1 as SGHDN and CDR2 as FVKESK. This CDR3 region has 15 residues. The DNA for the CDR3 is TGTGCCAGCAGCAATACAGGGGTCGGGGCCAACGTCCTGACTTTC. It codes for CASSNTGVGANVLTF.

V gene TRBV2 combines with J gene TRBJ1-2; D call uncertain. The CDR3 totals 14 residues. V gave up 6 bases and J gave up 5 bases, with 16 bases separating them. Germline V gene lookup returns CDR1 SNHLY and CDR2 FYNNEI. CDR3 DNA sequence: TGTGCCAGCAGAGACGGGTATACCGGGTATGGCTACACCTTC. Amino acids: CASRDGYTGYGYTF.

J is TRBJ1-1 and V is TRBV2; D unresolved. The germline V gene encodes CDR1 SNHLY and CDR2 FYNNEI. The CDR3 consists of 15 residues. V was pared by 2 bases and J by 0 bases, with 10 bases between. CDR3 sequence (DNA): TGTGCCAGCAGTGAACGAGGAACTATGAACACTGAAGCTTTCTTT. Translated: CASSERGTMNTEAFF.

The gene calls are TRBV5-1 and TRBJ2-1; 11 nucleotides agree with TRBD2. CDR3 length: 16 residues. Germline V lookup: CDR1 SGHRS, CDR2 YFSETQ. Losses at the gene ends were 4 bases for V and 5 bases for J; bases not matched to a gene: 8. CDR3 sequence: CASSIPGLAVNNEQFF. The CDR3 region has the DNA TGCGCCAGCAGCATCCCGGGACTAGCGGTTAACAATGAGCAGTTCTTC. The complete variable domain, with remaining parts taken from reference TRBV5-1 and TRBJ2-1, reads KAGVTQTPRYLIKTRGQQVTLSCSPISGHRSVSWYQQTPGQGLQFLFEYFSETQRNKGNFPGRFSGRQFSNSRSEMNVSTLELGDSALYLCASSIPGLAVNNEQFFGPGTRLTVL.

The V gene is TRBV5-4, the J gene TRBJ1-1; a weak D match, TRBD1 (5 bases). This CDR3 is built from 14 residues. V was clipped by 1 base and J by 0 bases, with 7 bases between them. Germline loops: CDR1 SGHNT, CDR2 YYREEE (reference sequence). In DNA, the CDR3 is TGTGCCAGCAGCTTGAAAGGGGTGAACACTGAAGCTTTCTTT. It codes for CASSLKGVNTEAFF.

V and J are TRBV30 and TRBJ2-7, with a weak D call TRBD1 (6 bases). In germline, CDR1 is GTSNPN, CDR2 SVGIG (reference sequence). The CDR3 has 13 residues. V shed 3 bases and J shed 2 bases, with 11 bases lying between them. CDR3 region: CAWSVGDTYEQYF. Here the CDR3 DNA reads TGTGCCTGGAGCGTCGGGGACACCTACGAGCAGTACTTC.

The chain links TRBV6-5 to TRBJ1-1, with D uncertain. The CDR3 has 15 residues. V lost 0 bases to trimming and J lost 10 bases, with 18 bases between them. Germline loops: CDR1 MNHEY, CDR2 SVGAGI. The CDR3 sequence: CASSYSTGFGGRAFF. The CDR3 bases are TGTGCCAGCAGTTACTCGACGGGGTTCGGTGGAAGAGCTTTCTTT.

This chain joins TRBV6-6 and TRBJ1-6; no firm D call. Between the trimmed V and J ends, which lost 6 bases and 9 bases, there was a span of 36 bases. The germline gives CDR1 MNHNY, CDR2 SVGAGI (reference sequence). The CDR3 runs to 21 residues. CDR3 sequence: CASSSHRYLDYIYTKPSPLHF. Written as DNA, the CDR3 is TGTGCCAGCAGCTCTCATCGATATTTAGATTACATTTACACTAAACCTTCACCCCTCCACTTT.

This sequence joins TRBV24-1 and TRBJ2-1, with a tentative D call TRBD2 (6 bases). The CDR3 is 16 residues long. V was clipped by 7 bases and J by 3 bases, with 18 bases between them. Looked up from germline, CDR1 is KGHDR and CDR2 is SFDVKD. The DNA for the CDR3 is TGTGCCACCAGCGACGGTATGGGGGGTCTCTACAATGAGCAGTTCTTC. This codes for CATSDGMGGLYNEQFF.